The entry that follows covers one TCR beta chain sequence. Its cognate antigen is unknown. The CDR3 length is 15 residues. V was shortened by 2 bases and J by 0 bases, with 10 bases between the two germline ends. CDR1 and CDR2 (germline): SGHTS, YDEGEE. The data were taken from a study of siplizumab effects on memory and regulatory T cells. Libraries were prepared by immunoSEQ multiplex PCR; TCRdb keeps only in-frame clonotypes and omits some of them. The sample contains about 94,000 clones, around 94% of which appear only once. Overall study findings and caveats: Where siplizumab was present, mappable alloreactive CD4+ clones averaged about 70% Treg-derived, compared with 25% to 30% in controls. Confirmatory evidence of suppressive function in proliferating siplizumab-culture Tregs was not obtained. The diversity of naive T cells seemed greater than that of memory cells, and their alloresponse contribution seemed major. In the presence of siplizumab, alloreactive sequences traceable to unstimulated CD4+ memory cells were significantly reduced.

Sequencing was performed on non-Treg CD4+ T cells sorted from blood. This chain uses TRBV5-8 with TRBJ2-3; D is perhaps TRBD2 (5 bases). This receptor was identified in a human donor in good health. The CDR3 loop reads CASSFWRLSTDTQYF. The CDR3 DNA follows: TGTGCCAGCAGCTTCTGGAGGCTGAGCACAGATACGCAGTATTTT.